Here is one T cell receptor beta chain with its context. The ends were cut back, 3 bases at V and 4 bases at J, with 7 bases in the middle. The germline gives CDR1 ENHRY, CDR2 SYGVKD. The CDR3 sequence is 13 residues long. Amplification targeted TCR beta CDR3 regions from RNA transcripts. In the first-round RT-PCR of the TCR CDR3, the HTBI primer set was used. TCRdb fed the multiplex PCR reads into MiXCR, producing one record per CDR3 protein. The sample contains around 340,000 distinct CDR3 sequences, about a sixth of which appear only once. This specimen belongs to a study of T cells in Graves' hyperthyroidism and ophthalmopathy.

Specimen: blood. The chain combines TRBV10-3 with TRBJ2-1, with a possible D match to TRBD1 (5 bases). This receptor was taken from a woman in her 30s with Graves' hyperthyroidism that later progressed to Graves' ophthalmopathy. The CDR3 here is CAISDSGYNEQFF. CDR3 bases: TGTGCCATCAGTGATTCAGGGTACAATGAGCAGTTCTTC.